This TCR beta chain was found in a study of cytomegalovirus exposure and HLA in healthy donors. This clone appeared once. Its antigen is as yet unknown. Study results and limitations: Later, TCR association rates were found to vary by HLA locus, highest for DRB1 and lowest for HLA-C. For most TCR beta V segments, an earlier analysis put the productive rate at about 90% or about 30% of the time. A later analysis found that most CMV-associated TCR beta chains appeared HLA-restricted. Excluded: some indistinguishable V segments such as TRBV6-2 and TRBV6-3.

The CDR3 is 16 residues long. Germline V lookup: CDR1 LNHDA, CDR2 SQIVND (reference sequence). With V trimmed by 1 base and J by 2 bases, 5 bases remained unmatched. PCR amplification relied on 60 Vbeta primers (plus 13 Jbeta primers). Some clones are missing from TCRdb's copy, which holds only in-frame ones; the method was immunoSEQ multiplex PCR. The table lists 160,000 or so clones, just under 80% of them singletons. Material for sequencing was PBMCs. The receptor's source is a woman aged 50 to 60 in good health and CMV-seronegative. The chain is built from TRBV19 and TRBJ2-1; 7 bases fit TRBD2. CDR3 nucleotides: TGTGCCAGTAGTATAGTGGCTAGCGGCGCCTACAATGAGCAGTTCTTC. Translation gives CASSIVASGAYNEQFF. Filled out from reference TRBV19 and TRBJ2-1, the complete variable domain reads DGGITQSPKYLFRKEGQNVTLSCEQNLNHDAMYWYRQDPGQGLRLIYYSQIVNDFQKGDIAEGYSVSREKKESFPLTVTSAQKNPTAFYLCASSIVASGAYNEQFFGPGTRLTVL.